A single sample is the source of the 17 T cell receptor beta chains below, sequenced in a study of T cell repertoires in cytomegalovirus infection. TCRdb re-called the reads through MiXCR, storing one row per CDR3 protein. The sample lists fewer than 850,000 distinct CDR3 sequences; 25% to 30% were seen once. Their specific antigens are unknown. The sample consisted of cultured CD8+ T cells from PBMCs, taken from culture after CMV antigen stimulation. The receptors originated from a human donor in good health (CMV status not recorded). Some clones in this sample may be carry-over from other donors' samples.

This clonotype was detected only a few times. This sequence joins TRBV6-2 or TRBV6-3 and TRBJ1-1; D is uncertain. The CDR3 has 12 amino acids. The germline V gene has CDR1 MNHEY and CDR2 SVGEGT. Trimming removed 7 bases at V and 5 bases at J, with 11 bases between. As DNA, the CDR3 is TGTGCCAGCACCTACCTTGGTACTGAAGCTTTCTTT. Protein product: CASTYLGTEAFF.

The rearrangement joins TRBV15 to TRBJ2-1; TRBD2 matches at 7 bases. The germline V gene encodes CDR1 LNHNV and CDR2 YYDKDF (reference sequence). Trimming at V came to 8 bases and at J to 8 bases, leaving 9 bases not matched to a gene. The CDR3 sequence is 13 residues long. This CDR3 is CATLAWAGDEQFF. CDR3 in DNA: TGTGCCACCCTTGCCTGGGCGGGGGATGAGCAGTTCTTC.

The rearrangement joins TRBV5-1 to TRBJ2-7; D gene uncertain. From germline, CDR1 is SGHRS and CDR2 YFSETQ. This CDR3 is 15 amino acids long. Trimming shortened V by 2 bases and J by 0 bases, and 12 bases separated the two germline ends. CDR3 nucleotide sequence: TGCGCCAGCAGCTTTAAGGGAAGGAGCTCCTACGAGCAGTACTTC. Translating gives CASSFKGRSSYEQYF.

The V call is TRBV7-9, the J call TRBJ1-2; D gene uncertain. V lost 8 bases and J lost 3, with 13 bases in between. The CDR3 totals 13 residues. In germline, CDR1 is SEHNR, CDR2 FQNEAQ (reference sequence). The DNA of the CDR3 is TGTGCCAGCGGGGATCGGTGGGACTATGGCTACACCTTC. Translated, it gives CASGDRWDYGYTF.

This chain uses TRBV6-4 with TRBJ1-6; 9 bases align to TRBD1. The CDR3 loop spans 15 amino acids. V shed 0 bases and J 10 bases; nucleotides not matched to a gene: 4. Germline CDR1 is MRHNA and CDR2 is SNTAGT. The CDR3 protein is CASSDSGTGSSPLHF. The CDR3 nucleotides read TGTGCCAGCAGTGACTCCGGGACAGGGTCCTCACCCCTCCACTTT.

The J gene is TRBJ2-1, the V gene TRBV5-1, with 11 nucleotides matching TRBD1. The V segment lost 3 bases and the J segment 5 bases; nucleotides outside the gene matches: 4. Germline CDR1 is SGHRS and CDR2 is YFSETQ. The length of the CDR3 is 15 residues. Here the CDR3 DNA reads TGCGCCAGCAGCTGGACAGGGGGCGCCCACAATGAGCAGTTCTTC. The encoded protein is CASSWTGGAHNEQFF.

This clonotype appeared once. The chain carries TRBV4-2 and TRBJ2-5, with D perhaps assigned TRBD1 or TRBD2 (5 bases each). There are 19 residues in the CDR3. The ends were cut back, 0 bases at V and 9 bases at J, with 29 bases in the middle. Germline V CDR1 and CDR2: LGHNA, YNFKEQ. The CDR3 DNA reads TGTGCCAGCAGCCAAGATATGAGGGGTCACAGCTTACACGGGTTCCCCCAGTACTTC. This translates into CASSQDMRGHSLHGFPQYF.

In regard to this clonotype: An end of the junction does not agree with germline; a read error may underlie this. The rearrangement links TRBV7-6 to TRBJ2-3; no clear D gene. The CDR3 length is 15 residues. Looked up from germline, CDR1 is SGHVS and CDR2 is FNYEAQ. The CDR3 loop is CASSLSPGFIDTQYF. The CDR3 DNA reads TGTGCCAGCAGCTTATCTCCTGGTTTCATAGATACGCAGTATTTC.

This clonotype has a count of ten or more. The CDR3 is CASSSRTSGGAGEQFF. The CDR3 nucleotides read TGTGCCAGCAGCTCCCGGACTAGCGGGGGGGCGGGTGAGCAGTTCTTC. The chain joins TRBV11-3 to TRBJ2-1; 15 bases fit TRBD2. V lost 4 bases to trimming and J lost 9 bases; unmatched junction nucleotides: 7. Looked up from germline, CDR1 is SGHNT and CDR2 is YENEEA. The CDR3 totals 16 residues.

The chain employs TRBV6-6 and TRBJ2-5, with 8 bases matching TRBD1. Unmatched junction bases numbered 5, after V lost 6 bases and J lost 2 bases. The CDR3 consists of 14 residues. In germline, CDR1 is MNHNY, CDR2 SVGAGI (reference sequence). The CDR3 protein is CASRGTGSQETQYF. As DNA, the CDR3 is TGTGCCAGCAGGGGGACAGGTTCACAAGAGACCCAGTACTTC.

This clonotype has more than one count but fewer than ten. The junction differs from germline at one of its ends, possibly a read error. The CDR3 nucleotides are TGTGCTAGCAGCCGGACGGGGGGCGAGACCCAGTACTTC. Protein sequence: CASSRTGGETQYF. This chain connects TRBV7-7 to TRBJ2-5, with D possibly TRBD2 on 7 matching bases. This CDR3 comprises 13 residues. Germline V gives CDR1 SSHAT, CDR2 FNYEAQ (reference sequence). Looking up the rest from reference TRBV7-7 and TRBJ2-5 gives the full variable domain: GAGVSQSPRYKVTKRGQDVTLRCDPISSHATLYWYQQALGQGPEFLTYFNYEAQPDKSGLPSDRFSAERPEGSISTLTIQRTEQRDSAMYRCASSRTGGETQYFGPGTRLLVL.

The chain has TRBV19 and TRBJ1-1; the match to TRBD1 covers 7 bases. J was trimmed by 3 bases and V by 6 bases; bases with no gene match: 13. The CDR3 runs to 16 residues. The germline gives CDR1 LNHDA, CDR2 SQIVND (reference sequence). The CDR3 loop is CASRLGQAGVDTEAFF. CDR3 DNA sequence: TGTGCCAGTAGACTTGGACAGGCTGGTGTGGACACTGAAGCTTTCTTT. The full variable domain, in which reference TRBV19 and TRBJ1-1 provide the parts outside the CDR3, is DGGITQSPKYLFRKEGQNVTLSCEQNLNHDAMYWYRQDPGQGLRLIYYSQIVNDFQKGDIAEGYSVSREKKESFPLTVTSAQKNPTAFYLCASRLGQAGVDTEAFFGQGTRLTVV.

Only a few counts were recorded for this clonotype. The chain joins TRBV19 to TRBJ1-1; D call uncertain. This CDR3 is 14 amino acids long. Germline V CDR1 and CDR2: LNHDA, SQIVND (reference sequence). With 5 bases removed from V and 5 bases from J, the gap between germline ends came to 15 bases. The DNA of the CDR3 is TGTGCCAGTAGTCCCCCCCAGCCGGCGACTGAAGCTTTCTTT. Its translation is CASSPPQPATEAFF.

This clonotype was seen a handful of times. J is TRBJ1-6 and V is TRBV5-6, with 7 nucleotides matching TRBD1. The V gene end was trimmed by 4 bases and the J gene end by 8 bases; junction bases not matched to a gene: 9. The germline V gene has CDR1 SGHDT and CDR2 YYEEEE. This CDR3 is 15 amino acids long. CDR3 amino acids: CASSNVDRVYSPLHF. In DNA form, the CDR3 reads TGTGCCAGCAGCAATGTTGACAGGGTGTATTCACCCCTCCACTTT.

The chain recombines TRBV2 with TRBJ1-3; 7 bases are shared with TRBD1. V gave up 7 bases and J gave up 0 bases; unmatched junction bases: 6. The germline CDR1 and CDR2 sequences are SNHLY and FYNNEI. This CDR3 is built from 15 residues. CDR3 region: CASNPGQYSGNTIYF. The CDR3 nucleotides are TGTGCCAGCAACCCGGGACAGTACTCTGGAAACACCATATATTTT.

This rearrangement joins TRBV6-1 to TRBJ1-2; no clear D. CDR1 is MNHNS, CDR2 SASEGT, per germline. V gave up 6 bases and J gave up 4 bases, with 12 bases separating them. The CDR3 consists of 13 residues. The CDR3 DNA sequence: TGTGCCAGCAGACCAACAGAGACCTATGGCTACACCTTC. This translates into CASRPTETYGYTF.

This clonotype was observed once. CDR3 sequence reads: CASSEISNQPQHF. CDR3 nucleotides: TGTGCCAGCAGTGAGATTAGCAATCAGCCCCAGCATTTT. The chain employs TRBV7-6 and TRBJ1-5; D is uncertain. The CDR3 loop spans 13 amino acids. In germline, CDR1 is SGHVS, CDR2 FNYEAQ. V lost 6 bases and J lost 0, with 6 bases in between.